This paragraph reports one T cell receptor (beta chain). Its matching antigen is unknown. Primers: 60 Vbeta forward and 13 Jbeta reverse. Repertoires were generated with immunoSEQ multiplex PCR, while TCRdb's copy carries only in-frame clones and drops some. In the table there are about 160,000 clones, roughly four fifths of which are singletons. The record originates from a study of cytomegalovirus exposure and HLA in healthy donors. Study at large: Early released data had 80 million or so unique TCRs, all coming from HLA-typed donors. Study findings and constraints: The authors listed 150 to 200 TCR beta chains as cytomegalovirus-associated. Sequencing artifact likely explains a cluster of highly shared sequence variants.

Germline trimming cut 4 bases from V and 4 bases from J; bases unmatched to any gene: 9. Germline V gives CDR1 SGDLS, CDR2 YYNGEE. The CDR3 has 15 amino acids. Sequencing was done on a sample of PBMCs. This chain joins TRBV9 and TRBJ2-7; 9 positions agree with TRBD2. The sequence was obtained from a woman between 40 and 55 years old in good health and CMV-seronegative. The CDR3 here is CASSTRASGMYEQYF. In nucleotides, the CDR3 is TGTGCCAGCAGCACGCGCGCTAGCGGGATGTACGAGCAGTACTTC.